This TCR beta chain was found in a study of T-cell memory formation after mild COVID-19. Across the whole study: TCR clustering was largely donor specific.

This CDR3 spans 14 amino acids. CDR1 and CDR2 (germline): MNHEY, SVGAGI. V was trimmed by 2 bases and J by 12 bases, leaving 17 bases between them. Study outcomes and limitations: Among CD4+ contracting clones, most were CM and EM, and CD8+ ones EMRA.

The authors produced TCR alpha and TCR beta cDNA libraries with sample barcodes and UMIs by 5'RACE using constant-segment primers. TCRdb re-called the 5' RACE reads through MiXCR, storing one row per CDR3 protein. The data show approximately 480,000 distinct CDR3 sequences, with around a sixth seen just once and around an eighth held by the top ten. As to this clonotype: Its antigen is currently unknown.

This receptor was obtained from an adult woman who had mild COVID-19 (a few samples of this study predate the infection). Cell type and time point are not known. The sequencing sample was made of PBMCs or a T cell subset sorted from them (not recorded which). This chain connects TRBV6-5 to TRBJ2-1; D is unclear. In DNA form, the CDR3 reads TGTGCCAGCAGTTACGAACGGGTCGGGTCTTGGCAGTTCTTC. It is translated as CASSYERVGSWQFF.